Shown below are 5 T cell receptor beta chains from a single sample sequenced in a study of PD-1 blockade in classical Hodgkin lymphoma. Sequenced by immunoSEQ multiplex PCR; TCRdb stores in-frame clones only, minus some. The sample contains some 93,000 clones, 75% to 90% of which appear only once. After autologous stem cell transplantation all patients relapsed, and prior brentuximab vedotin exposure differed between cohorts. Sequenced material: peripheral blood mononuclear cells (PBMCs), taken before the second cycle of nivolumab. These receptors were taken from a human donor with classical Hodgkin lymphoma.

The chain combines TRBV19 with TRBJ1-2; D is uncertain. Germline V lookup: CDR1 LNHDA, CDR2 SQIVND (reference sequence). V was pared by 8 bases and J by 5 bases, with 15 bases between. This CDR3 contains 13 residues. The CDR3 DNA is TGTGCCAGTGCATCTGGGGTTGGATATGGCTACACCTTC. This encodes CASASGVGYGYTF. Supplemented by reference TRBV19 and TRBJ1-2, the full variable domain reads DGGITQSPKYLFRKEGQNVTLSCEQNLNHDAMYWYRQDPGQGLRLIYYSQIVNDFQKGDIAEGYSVSREKKESFPLTVTSAQKNPTAFYLCASASGVGYGYTFGSGTRLTVV.

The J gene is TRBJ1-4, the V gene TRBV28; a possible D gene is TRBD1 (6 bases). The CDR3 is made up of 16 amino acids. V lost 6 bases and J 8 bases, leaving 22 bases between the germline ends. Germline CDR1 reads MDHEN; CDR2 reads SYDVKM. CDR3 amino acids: CASSVINTGGREKLFF. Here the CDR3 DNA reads TGTGCCAGCAGCGTAATTAACACGGGGGGGCGGGAAAAACTGTTTTTT.

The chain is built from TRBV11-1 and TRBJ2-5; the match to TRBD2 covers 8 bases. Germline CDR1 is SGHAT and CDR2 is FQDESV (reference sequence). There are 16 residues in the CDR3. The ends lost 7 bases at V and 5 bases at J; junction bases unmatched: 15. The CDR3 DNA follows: TGTGCCAGCACCCCCTTTAGCGGGACGAAATGGGAGACCCAGTACTTC. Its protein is CASTPFSGTKWETQYF. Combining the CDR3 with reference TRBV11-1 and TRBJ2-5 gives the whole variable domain EAEVAQSPRYKITEKSQAVAFWCDPISGHATLYWYRQILGQGPELLVQFQDESVVDDSQLPKDRFSAERLKGVDSTLKIQPAELGDSAMYLCASTPFSGTKWETQYFGPGTRLLVL.

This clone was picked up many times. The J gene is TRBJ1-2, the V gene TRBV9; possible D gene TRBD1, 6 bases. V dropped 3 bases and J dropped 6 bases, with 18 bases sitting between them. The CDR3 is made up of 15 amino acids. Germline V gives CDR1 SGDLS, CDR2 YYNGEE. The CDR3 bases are TGTGCCAGCAGCGCTACTTTTACAGGGTCGAATGGCTACACCTTC. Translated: CASSATFTGSNGYTF. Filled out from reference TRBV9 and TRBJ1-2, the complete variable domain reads DSGVTQTPKHLITATGQRVTLRCSPRSGDLSVYWYQQSLDQGLQFLIQYYNGEERAKGNILERFSAQQFPDLHSELNLSSLELGDSALYFCASSATFTGSNGYTFGSGTRLTVV.

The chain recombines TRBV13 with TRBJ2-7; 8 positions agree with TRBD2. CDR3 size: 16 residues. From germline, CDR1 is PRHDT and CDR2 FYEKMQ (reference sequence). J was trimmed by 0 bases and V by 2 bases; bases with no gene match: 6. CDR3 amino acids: CASSLPTSESSYEQYF. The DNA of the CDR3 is TGTGCCAGCAGCTTACCGACTAGCGAAAGCTCCTACGAGCAGTACTTC.